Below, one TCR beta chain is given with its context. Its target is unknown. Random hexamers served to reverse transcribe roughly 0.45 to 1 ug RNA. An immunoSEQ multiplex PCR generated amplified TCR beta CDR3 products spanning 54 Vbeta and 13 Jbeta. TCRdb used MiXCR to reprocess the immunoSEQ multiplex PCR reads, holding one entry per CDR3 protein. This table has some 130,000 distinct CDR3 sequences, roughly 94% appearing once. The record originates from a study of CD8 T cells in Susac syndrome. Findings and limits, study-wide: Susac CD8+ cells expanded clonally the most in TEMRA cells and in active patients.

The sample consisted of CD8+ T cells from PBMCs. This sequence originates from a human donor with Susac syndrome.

The CDR3 nucleotides are TGTGCCAGCAGCGACCGAACAGAACAGGGGGCAAGGGACTATGGCTACACCTTC. It yields the protein CASSDRTEQGARDYGYTF. The chain recombines TRBV9 with TRBJ1-2, with 9 bases aligning to TRBD1. The CDR3 runs 18 residues. J lost 3 bases, V lost 3 bases, and 15 bases had no gene match. From germline, CDR1 is SGDLS and CDR2 YYNGEE.